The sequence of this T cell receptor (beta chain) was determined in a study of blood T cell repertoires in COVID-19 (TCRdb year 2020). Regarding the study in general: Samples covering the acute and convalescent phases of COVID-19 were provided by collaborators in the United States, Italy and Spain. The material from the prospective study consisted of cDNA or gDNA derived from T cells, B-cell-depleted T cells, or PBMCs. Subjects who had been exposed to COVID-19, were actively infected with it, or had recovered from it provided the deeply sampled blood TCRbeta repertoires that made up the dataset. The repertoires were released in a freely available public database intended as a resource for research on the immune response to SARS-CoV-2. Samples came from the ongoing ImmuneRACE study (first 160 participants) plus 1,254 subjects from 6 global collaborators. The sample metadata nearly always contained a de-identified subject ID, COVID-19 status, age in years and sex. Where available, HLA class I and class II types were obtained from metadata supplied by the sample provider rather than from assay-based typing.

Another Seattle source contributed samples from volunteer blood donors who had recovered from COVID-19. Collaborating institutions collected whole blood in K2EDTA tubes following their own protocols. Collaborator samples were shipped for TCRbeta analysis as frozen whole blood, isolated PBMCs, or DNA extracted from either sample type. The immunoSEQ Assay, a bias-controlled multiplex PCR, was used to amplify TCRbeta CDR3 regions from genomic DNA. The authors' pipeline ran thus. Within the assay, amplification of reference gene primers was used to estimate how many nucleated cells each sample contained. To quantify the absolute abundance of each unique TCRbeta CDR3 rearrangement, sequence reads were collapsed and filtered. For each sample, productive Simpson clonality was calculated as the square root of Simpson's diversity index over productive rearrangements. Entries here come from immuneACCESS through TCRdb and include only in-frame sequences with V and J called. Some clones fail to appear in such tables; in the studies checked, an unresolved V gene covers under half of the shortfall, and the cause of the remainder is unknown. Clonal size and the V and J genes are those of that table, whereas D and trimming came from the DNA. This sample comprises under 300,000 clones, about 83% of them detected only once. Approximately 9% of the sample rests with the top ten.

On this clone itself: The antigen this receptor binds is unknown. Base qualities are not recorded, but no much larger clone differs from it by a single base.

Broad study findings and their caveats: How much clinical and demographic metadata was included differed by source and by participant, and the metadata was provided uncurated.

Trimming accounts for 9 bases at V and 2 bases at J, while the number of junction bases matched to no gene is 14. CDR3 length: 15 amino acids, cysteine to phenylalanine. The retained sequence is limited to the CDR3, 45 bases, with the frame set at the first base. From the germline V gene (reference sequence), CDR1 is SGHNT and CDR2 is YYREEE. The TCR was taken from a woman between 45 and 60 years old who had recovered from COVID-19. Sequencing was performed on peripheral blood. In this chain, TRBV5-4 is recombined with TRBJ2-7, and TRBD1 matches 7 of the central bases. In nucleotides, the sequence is TGTGCCACCCAGATAGAGGGGGCGCTGACCTACGAGCAGTACTTC. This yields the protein CATQIEGALTYEQYF.